The sequence of this T cell receptor beta chain was determined in a study of blood T cell repertoires in COVID-19 (dated by TCRdb to 2018 to 2021). A note on the overall study: The collaborator samples originated in the United States, Italy and Spain and spanned the acute and convalescent phases of COVID-19. The prospective study material was composed of cDNA or gDNA derived from T cells, B-cell-depleted T cells, or PBMCs. Subjects who had been exposed to COVID-19, were actively infected with it, or had recovered from it provided the deeply sampled blood TCRbeta repertoires that made up the dataset. A freely available public database, intended as a resource for researchers studying the immune response to SARS-CoV-2, is where the repertoires were released. The samples were drawn from two sources: the first 160 participants of the ongoing ImmuneRACE study, and fewer than 1,500 subjects contributed by 6 global collaborators. Nearly every sample came with metadata listing a de-identified subject ID, COVID-19 status, age in years and sex. Where available, HLA class I and class II types were taken from metadata supplied by the sample provider and were not determined by assay-based typing. Paper-wide results and their limitations: The quantity of clinical and demographic metadata differed by source and by participant and was supplied without curation.

TCRbeta CDR3 regions were amplified from genomic DNA using the immunoSEQ Assay, a bias-controlled multiplex PCR. For the original study's pipeline: The number of nucleated cells in each sample was estimated from the amplification of reference gene primers within the assay. To quantify the absolute abundance of each unique TCRbeta CDR3 rearrangement, sequence reads were collapsed and filtered. Productive Simpson clonality was computed per sample as the square root of Simpson's diversity index over productive rearrangements. TCRdb retrieved this table from immuneACCESS and kept in-frame rearrangements only. Not all clones are present; in checked studies, unresolved V genes account for under half, and no reason is known for the remainder. The V and J calls and clone size are taken from that table; D and trimming were inferred from the DNA. This sample holds approximately 250,000 clones; approximately 86% were observed only once. Of the sample, approximately 9% falls within the top ten clones.

Collaborating institutions collected whole blood in K2EDTA tubes following their own protocols. For TCRbeta analysis, collaborators shipped samples in one of three forms: frozen whole blood, isolated PBMCs, or DNA extracted from either of those sample types. Comments on this clone: Its recognized antigen is unknown. Per-nucleotide qualities are absent, and no much larger clonotype sits a single base away.

The CDR3 runs 14 amino acids, cysteine and phenylalanine included. CDR3 DNA only is kept here, 42 bases in frame from base 1. V trim: 4 bases; J trim: 5 bases; unmatched bases: 1. CDR1 is given as SGHRS and CDR2 as YFSETQ, both from the germline V gene. The source material was peripheral blood. This receptor was identified in a middle-aged man with active or convalescent COVID-19. The sequence is built from TRBV5-1 and TRBJ2-1, and 12 junctional nucleotides match TRBD2. This receptor carries the CDR3 CASSRTSGDNEQFF. The nucleotide sequence reads TGCGCCAGCAGCCGGACTAGCGGGGACAATGAGCAGTTCTTC.